These 32 T cell receptor beta chains came from one sample sequenced in a study of spatial heterogeneity in lung cancer. Time point: sample taken at primary tumor resection. Unsorted tumor, nontumor lung tissue or cryopreserved PBMC supplied the whole RNA. TCRdb re-called the 5' RACE reads through MiXCR, storing one row per CDR3 protein. In the table there are more than 35,000 distinct CDR3 sequences, around 5.5% of which are singletons. The material sequenced was PBMCs, taken at surgery. The receptors come from a female donor with early-stage non-small cell lung cancer.

This clonotype was detected many times. The chain links TRBV6-2 or TRBV6-3 to TRBJ2-2, with D perhaps being TRBD1 or TRBD2 (6 bases each). The V end lost 10 bases, the J end lost 0 bases, and 12 bases lay between the germline ends. Germline assignment: CDR1 MNHEY and CDR2 SVGEGT. The CDR3 extends over 14 amino acids. CDR3 loop: CATRRGANTGELFF. The CDR3 nucleotides read TGTGCCACCCGGAGGGGGGCGAACACCGGGGAGCTGTTTTTT.

The table lists this clonotype with many counts. The rearrangement links TRBV5-1 to TRBJ2-3, with D uncertain. The CDR3 extends over 14 amino acids. V was trimmed by 3 bases and J by 0 bases, leaving 8 bases between them. Germline assignment: CDR1 SGHRS and CDR2 YFSETQ. The CDR3 region has the DNA TGCGCCAGCAGCTCCTCCGATAGCACAGATACGCAGTATTTT. Translated: CASSSSDSTDTQYF.

Many counts were recorded for this clonotype. The CDR3 loop is CASSRDGDNQPQHF. The CDR3 DNA follows: TGTGCCAGCTCACGAGACGGAGACAATCAGCCCCAGCATTTT. The chain employs TRBV18 and TRBJ1-5; no reliable D call. The CDR3 contains 14 residues. Per the germline V gene, CDR1 is KGHSH and CDR2 is LQKENI. Trimming took off 4 bases at V and 3 bases at J, with 10 bases between the two ends.

The sample holds many counts of this clonotype. V usage is TRBV7-8 and J usage is TRBJ2-5, with unresolved D. V dropped 5 bases and J dropped 2 bases, with 9 bases sitting between them. Germline loops: CDR1 SGHVS, CDR2 FQNEAQ. CDR3 length equals 13 residues. CDR3 DNA: TGTGCCAGCAGCGCAGTGGGGCAAGAGACCCAGTACTTC. It translates to CASSAVGQETQYF.

This clonotype has at least ten counts. V usage is TRBV2 and J usage is TRBJ1-6; D remains unclear. This CDR3 has 14 amino acids. V was trimmed by 3 bases and J by 4 bases, leaving 7 bases between them. The germline V gene has CDR1 SNHLY and CDR2 FYNNEI. CDR3 loop: CASSEAAYNSPLHF. Here the CDR3 DNA reads TGTGCCAGCAGTGAGGCAGCTTATAATTCACCCCTCCACTTT.

This clonotype was seen repeatedly, ten times or more. The V gene is TRBV10-3, the J gene TRBJ2-1; D ambiguous. V was clipped by 8 bases and J by 5 bases, with 10 bases between them. Germline lookup yields CDR1 ENHRY and CDR2 SYGVKD. The CDR3 covers 12 residues. CDR3 DNA: TGTGCCATCGCTCCTTCCCACAATGAGCAGTTCTTC. Residues: CAIAPSHNEQFF.

J is TRBJ1-5 and V is TRBV5-1; D is ambiguous. The CDR3 runs 14 residues. Germline-derived CDR1 and CDR2 are SGHRS and YFSETQ. Trimming took off 4 bases at V and 3 bases at J, with 11 bases between the two ends. The CDR3 spells CASSGEQNNQPQHF. CDR3 in DNA: TGCGCCAGCAGCGGGGAACAGAACAATCAGCCCCAGCATTTT.

The table lists this clonotype with many counts. The chain combines TRBV29-1 with TRBJ2-5, with D unclear. There are 14 residues in the CDR3. Trimming removed 4 bases at V and 1 base at J, with 13 bases between. Germline V gene sequence: CDR1 SQVTM, CDR2 ANQGSEA. The CDR3 sequence is CSVAPGQAQETQYF. The DNA for the CDR3 is TGCAGCGTTGCCCCCGGCCAAGCCCAAGAGACCCAGTACTTC.

In its sample, this clonotype was seen many times. J is TRBJ1-1 and V is TRBV12-3 or TRBV12-4; 9 bases agree with TRBD1. The V and J ends lost 2 bases and 4 bases, in that order; junction bases with no gene match: 5. There are 15 residues in the CDR3. Written as DNA, the CDR3 is TGTGCCAGCAGTTTAATGGGACAGGGATCCACTGAAGCTTTCTTT. It specifies CASSLMGQGSTEAFF.

This clonotype was found a few times. The chain recombines TRBV7-2 with TRBJ2-3; D uncertain. V was shortened by 3 bases and J by 1 base, with 8 bases between the two germline ends. Germline CDR1 and CDR2: SGHTA and FQGNSA. CDR3 length: 14 residues. The CDR3 region has the DNA TGTGCCAGCAGCTTTATCGGCCGCACAGATACGCAGTATTTT. Encoded protein: CASSFIGRTDTQYF.

This clonotype was seen repeatedly, ten times or more. As DNA, the CDR3 is TGTGCCAGCTTTAAGCGGGTTGGTGCGGATACGCAGTATTTT. This translates into CASFKRVGADTQYF. This sequence joins TRBV5-6 and TRBJ2-3; D possibly corresponds to TRBD2 (6 bases). The CDR3 has 14 amino acids. Trimming pared 7 bases from V and 6 bases from J, leaving 18 bases between. Germline loops: CDR1 SGHDT, CDR2 YYEEEE.

This sequence joins TRBV6-5 and TRBJ1-4; D is uncertain. Germline V gene lookup returns CDR1 MNHEY and CDR2 SVGAGI. The V gene lost 2 bases and the J gene lost 8 bases, with 15 bases spanning the gap. The CDR3 consists of 15 residues. CDR3 loop: CASSYHRVEGEKLFF. For the CDR3, the DNA is TGTGCCAGCAGTTACCACCGGGTAGAAGGGGAAAAACTGTTTTTT.

This clonotype has ten or more counts. This chain connects TRBV29-1 to TRBJ1-1; TRBD1 aligns across 8 bases. Germline V CDR1 and CDR2: SQVTM, ANQGSEA. This CDR3 spans 14 amino acids. The J segment lost 3 bases and the V segment lost 8 bases, leaving 11 bases of the junction unmatched. The CDR3 protein is CSFKTGDGDTEAFF. For the CDR3, the DNA is TGCAGCTTTAAGACAGGGGACGGCGACACTGAAGCTTTCTTT.

This clonotype has ten or more counts. V and J are TRBV20-1 and TRBJ1-3; D call uncertain. V dropped 5 bases and J dropped 2 bases, with 7 bases sitting between them. CDR3 length equals 12 residues. CDR1 is DFQATT, CDR2 SNEGSKA, per germline (reference sequence). The CDR3 DNA sequence: TGCAGTGCTCGACAAGCTGGAAACACCATATATTTT. Translated, it gives CSARQAGNTIYF.

Ten or more counts support this clonotype. The chain combines TRBV14 with TRBJ2-1; 8 nucleotides align to TRBD2. V shed 4 bases, J shed 6 bases, and the junction held 8 bases outside the gene matches. Germline V gene data show CDR1 as SGHDN and CDR2 as FVKESK. The CDR3 contains 15 residues. The CDR3 DNA is TGTGCCAGCAGCCTACTGATAGCGGGAAGCAATGAGCAGTTCTTC. Residues: CASSLLIAGSNEQFF. The whole variable domain, remainder taken from reference TRBV14 and TRBJ2-1, is EAGVTQFPSHSVIEKGQTVTLRCDPISGHDNLYWYRRVMGKEIKFLLHFVKESKQDESGMPNNRFLAERTGGTYSTLKVQPAELEDSGVYFCASSLLIAGSNEQFFGPGTRLTVL.

This clonotype was seen repeatedly, ten times or more. V and J are TRBV27 and TRBJ2-5; 10 bases match TRBD2. The V and J ends lost 4 bases and 2 bases, in that order; junction bases with no gene match: 19. The germline V gene has CDR1 MNHEY and CDR2 SMNVEV (reference sequence). The CDR3 is made up of 20 amino acids. The CDR3 here is CASSSLWPRHGLAEQETQYF. In DNA form, the CDR3 reads TGTGCCAGCAGTTCTCTCTGGCCCCGACACGGACTAGCGGAACAAGAGACCCAGTACTTC.

A note on this clonotype: This may come from a read error, since a much larger clone is one base off. The rearrangement uses TRBV29-1 and TRBJ1-2, with D tentatively TRBD1 (6 bases). Between the trimmed V and J ends, which lost 6 bases and 3 bases, there was a span of 8 bases. The germline V gene has CDR1 SQVTM and CDR2 ANQGSEA. The CDR3 loop spans 11 amino acids. The DNA of the CDR3 is TGCAGCGTGAGGACAGACTATGGCTACACCTTC. Protein: CSVRTDYGYTF.

This clonotype was counted ten times or more. The rearrangement joins TRBV11-3 to TRBJ2-5; 7 bases agree with TRBD2. Germline CDR1 SGHNT, CDR2 YENEEA. The CDR3 consists of 18 residues. The ends lost 4 bases at V and 4 bases at J; junction bases unmatched: 18. The CDR3: CASSSRGSGLGQRETQYF. CDR3 nucleotide sequence: TGTGCCAGCAGCTCCCGAGGTAGCGGGTTGGGCCAAAGAGAGACCCAGTACTTC.

This clonotype was found a few times. The J gene is TRBJ2-1, the V gene TRBV20-1; tentatively, D is TRBD1 or TRBD2 (5 bases each). V shed 0 bases and J shed 10 bases, with 19 bases lying between them. CDR1 and CDR2 (germline): DFQATT, SNEGSKA (reference sequence). The CDR3 runs to 15 residues. The CDR3 DNA reads as TGCAGTGCTAGAGACCACCGGGGCCGTGGTGGGGAGCAGTTCTTC. This translates into CSARDHRGRGGEQFF.

In this sample, this clonotype turned up many times. The chain joins TRBV12-3 or TRBV12-4 to TRBJ2-3; D might be TRBD1 (6 bases). With 6 bases removed from V and 5 bases from J, the gap between germline ends came to 18 bases. The CDR3 extends over 15 amino acids. The CDR3 DNA is TGTGCCAGCAGCCCCTACAGGGACGTAGAAGATACGCAGTATTTT. Encoded protein: CASSPYRDVEDTQYF.

This clonotype has at least ten counts. CDR3 nucleotide sequence: TGTGCCAGCAGTGAAGCGTGGGGGCGACGCGATGAGCAGTTCTTC. Translation gives CASSEAWGRRDEQFF. The rearrangement uses TRBV6-1 and TRBJ2-1, with D perhaps TRBD1 (6 bases). With 0 bases removed from V and 8 bases from J, the gap between germline ends came to 14 bases. The CDR3 is 15 amino acids. In germline, CDR1 is MNHNS, CDR2 SASEGT.

The V call is TRBV5-1, the J call TRBJ2-5; D possibly matches TRBD1 or TRBD2 (5 bases each). The germline CDR1 and CDR2 sequences are SGHRS and YFSETQ. Trimming left V 4 bases short and J 3 bases short, with 13 bases between. The length of the CDR3 is 14 residues. The DNA of the CDR3 is TGCGCCAGCAGCAGTGGAGGCAGGGAAGAGACCCAGTACTTC. Residues: CASSSGGREETQYF.

This clonotype has at least ten counts. This chain uses TRBV2 with TRBJ1-5, with D unclear. CDR1 SNHLY and CDR2 FYNNEI come from the germline V gene. Trimming left V 3 bases short and J 1 base short, with 7 bases between. The CDR3 sequence is 14 residues long. The CDR3 region has the DNA TGTGCCAGCAGTGAGAGGGTGAGCAATCAGCCCCAGCATTTT. It encodes CASSERVSNQPQHF.

This clonotype was recorded many times. The chain couples TRBV7-9 to TRBJ2-1; 8 bases match TRBD2. There are 20 residues in the CDR3. The trim removed 5 bases at V and 7 bases at J, leaving 25 bases unmatched. Germline V gene lookup returns CDR1 SEHNR and CDR2 FQNEAQ (reference sequence). CDR3 region: CASSLGRVSAQRGLKNEQFF. CDR3 sequence (DNA): TGTGCCAGCAGCCTCGGGAGAGTTAGCGCCCAGCGGGGGCTAAAAAATGAGCAGTTCTTC.

This clonotype showed up many times. The gene calls are TRBV2 and TRBJ2-5; 7 nucleotides match TRBD2. This CDR3 comprises 15 residues. V lost 3 bases to trimming and J lost 1 base; unmatched junction nucleotides: 5. Looked up from germline, CDR1 is SNHLY and CDR2 is FYNNEI. The CDR3: CASSDWRGTQETQYF. DNA for the CDR3: TGTGCCAGCAGTGATTGGCGGGGGACCCAAGAGACCCAGTACTTC.

This clonotype was seen repeatedly, ten times or more. This rearrangement joins TRBV12-3 or TRBV12-4 to TRBJ1-1, with D possibly being TRBD1 (5 bases). CDR3 length: 13 residues. Trimming cost V 4 bases and J 2 bases, with 8 bases left between them. The CDR3 coding sequence is TGTGCCAGCAGTTGGGACTTTAACACTGAAGCTTTCTTT. This sequence encodes CASSWDFNTEAFF.

This clonotype has ten or more counts. This chain joins TRBV7-3 and TRBJ2-3; 15 nucleotides match TRBD2. Trimming removed 4 bases from V and 0 bases from J; junction bases left unmatched: 2. Germline-derived CDR1 and CDR2 are SGHTA and FQGTGA. The CDR3 runs 17 residues. CDR3 protein: CASSSGLAGGSTDTQYF. CDR3 DNA sequence: TGTGCCAGCAGCTCCGGACTAGCGGGGGGGAGCACAGATACGCAGTATTTT.

This clonotype has ten or more counts. CDR3 nucleotides: TGTGCCAGCAGCTTAATGGGACTACCTCTAGATGAGCAGTTCTTC. This gives the protein CASSLMGLPLDEQFF. The chain couples TRBV7-9 to TRBJ2-1; 7 nucleotides agree with TRBD2. The CDR3 loop spans 15 amino acids. V lost 2 bases, J lost 8 bases, and 9 bases stayed unmatched. CDR1 is SEHNR and CDR2 is FQNEAQ in the germline V gene (reference sequence).

This clonotype was detected ten times or more. The chain has TRBV12-3 or TRBV12-4 and TRBJ1-6; D call uncertain. The CDR3 runs to 13 residues. Trimming pared 7 bases from V and 9 bases from J, leaving 13 bases between. Here the CDR3 DNA reads TGTGCCAGCATCCGGGTCTTGGGTTCACCCCTCCACTTT. Translating gives CASIRVLGSPLHF.

This clonotype occurred a few times. The rearrangement joins TRBV7-9 to TRBJ1-5; 8 nucleotides align to TRBD1. CDR1 and CDR2 from the germline V gene are SEHNR and FQNEAQ (reference sequence). This CDR3 has 15 amino acids. V lost 1 base and J lost 7; bases outside the gene matches: 6. The CDR3 region is CASSLEDRDDQPQHF. The CDR3, as DNA: TGTGCCAGCAGCTTAGAGGACAGGGATGACCAGCCCCAGCATTTT.

The chain couples TRBV11-2 to TRBJ1-6, with a tentative D call TRBD1 (6 bases). Per the germline V gene, CDR1 is SGHAT and CDR2 is FQNNGV. The V end was cut by 3 bases, the J end by 7 bases, with 10 bases between. This CDR3 has 14 residues. Here the CDR3 reads CASSFTGRNSPLHF. The CDR3 DNA follows: TGTGCCAGCAGCTTTACAGGGAGAAATTCACCCCTCCACTTT.

The chain has TRBV19 and TRBJ2-3; 7 bases fit TRBD1. V lost 8 bases and J lost 0; bases outside the gene matches: 5. CDR3 length: 14 residues. The germline V gene encodes CDR1 LNHDA and CDR2 SQIVND (reference sequence). In nucleotides, the CDR3 is TGTGCCAGTGGGAGACAGGGCAGCACAGATACGCAGTATTTT. Translated, it gives CASGRQGSTDTQYF.